These T cell receptor beta chains were read from a single sample in a study of long-term antiretroviral therapy in people with HIV. Generated by immunoSEQ multiplex PCR, the TCRdb table keeps only in-frame clones and is missing some. The sample shows roughly 16,000 clones, less than 85% of them seen only once. The specimen was unsorted PBMCs, collected at the start of antiretroviral therapy. These receptors were collected from a young man with HIV. The CDR3 runs from the conserved cysteine through the conserved F or W. D genes are given only for firm matches.

V: TRBV4-1
J: TRBJ1-2
D: TRBD1
CDR3: CASSHGAGTGEANYGYTF

V: TRBV10-2
J: TRBJ2-3
D: .
CDR3: CASSEWGASTDTQYF

V: TRBV5-1
J: TRBJ2-5
D: .
CDR3: CASSLEGRRGLGETQYF

V: TRBV28
J: TRBJ2-1
D: TRBD2
CDR3: CASSLAGPYNEQFF

V: TRBV7-9
J: TRBJ2-7
D: .
CDR3: CASGEGEQYF

V: TRBV5-1
J: TRBJ2-2
D: TRBD2
CDR3: CASSLARMTSGGHRELFF

V: TRBV19
J: TRBJ1-5
D: TRBD1
CDR3: CASSMDRESNQPQHF

V: TRBV28
J: TRBJ1-5
D: .
CDR3: CASPKSRGNQPQHF

V: TRBV5-6
J: TRBJ1-3
D: .
CDR3: CASSFFRPEGNTIYF

V: TRBV11-2
J: TRBJ1-3
D: .
CDR3: CASSLQGSGNTIYF

V: TRBV6-1
J: TRBJ1-2
D: .
CDR3: CASSESTVNYGYTF

V: TRBV27
J: TRBJ2-7
D: TRBD1
CDR3: CASSSQGTGVNKQYF

V: TRBV4-3
J: TRBJ2-3
D: TRBD2
CDR3: CASSQGTRRTSGTDTQYF

V: TRBV28
J: TRBJ1-4
D: TRBD1
CDR3: CASSSGTGPNEKLFF

V: TRBV13
J: TRBJ1-6
D: .
CDR3: CASSLVGELNEVTYNSPLHF

V: TRBV5-6
J: TRBJ1-1
D: TRBD1
CDR3: CASSLDRLMNTEAFF

V: TRBV4-1
J: TRBJ2-2
D: .
CDR3: CASSQPRDRELFF

V: TRBV7-2
J: TRBJ1-2
D: TRBD1
CDR3: CASSQGTGGIYGYTF

V: TRBV10-1
J: TRBJ2-1
D: TRBD2
CDR3: CASSERLAGNYNEQFF

V: TRBV28
J: TRBJ1-3
D: .
CDR3: CASSLTTGGNTIYF

V: TRBV5-4
J: TRBJ2-5
D: TRBD2
CDR3: CASSFRLAGDQETQYF

V: TRBV7-9
J: TRBJ2-1
D: .
CDR3: CASSPVRLEIYNEQFF

V: TRBV4-1
J: TRBJ1-5
D: .
CDR3: CASSRVSNQPQHF

V: TRBV19
J: TRBJ1-1
D: TRBD1
CDR3: CASSTRGQRTEAFF

V: TRBV7-2
J: TRBJ1-6
D: .
CDR3: CASNAGLSHSPLHF

V: TRBV27
J: TRBJ1-5
D: .
CDR3: CPHGNQPQHF

V: TRBV27
J: TRBJ1-6
D: .
CDR3: CASSFAGDNSPLHF

V: TRBV5-4
J: TRBJ1-1
D: .
CDR3: CASGKGGVNTEAFF

V: TRBV6-6
J: TRBJ2-1
D: TRBD2
CDR3: CASSVAGGPNEQFF

V: TRBV7-9
J: TRBJ2-3
D: TRBD1
CDR3: CARQGGTGSDTQYF

V: TRBV5-6
J: TRBJ2-1
D: TRBD2
CDR3: CASSFTSGKGGEQFF

V: TRBV29-1
J: TRBJ1-1
D: .
CDR3: CSVAGVGTEAFF

V: TRBV7-9
J: TRBJ2-5
D: TRBD1
CDR3: CASMGQQETQYF

V: TRBV5-8
J: TRBJ1-5
D: TRBD1
CDR3: CASSLTGGNQPQHF

V: TRBV29-1
J: TRBJ1-2
D: .
CDR3: CSVVANYGYTF

V: TRBV28
J: TRBJ1-6
D: .
CDR3: CASSLWRVGSPLHF

V: TRBV19
J: TRBJ2-1
D: .
CDR3: CASSIVSGRHSYNEQFF

V: TRBV28
J: TRBJ1-3
D: .
CDR3: CASTSVLGNTIYF

V: TRBV27
J: TRBJ1-4
D: .
CDR3: CASSTRQDLNEKLFF

V: TRBV6-5
J: TRBJ1-5
D: .
CDR3: CASNSRDTNQPQHF

V: TRBV2
J: TRBJ1-3
D: .
CDR3: CASRVIGNTIYF

V: TRBV19
J: TRBJ2-1
D: TRBD1
CDR3: CASSIVRDREQFF

V: TRBV5-1
J: TRBJ2-7
D: .
CDR3: CASSLGSMSYEQYF

V: TRBV5-1
J: TRBJ2-3
D: TRBD1
CDR3: CASSLDFDRATSTDTQYF

V: TRBV6-5
J: TRBJ2-7
D: .
CDR3: CASSQTYEQYF

V: TRBV7-2
J: TRBJ2-2
D: TRBD1
CDR3: CASRYRDRVNTGELFF